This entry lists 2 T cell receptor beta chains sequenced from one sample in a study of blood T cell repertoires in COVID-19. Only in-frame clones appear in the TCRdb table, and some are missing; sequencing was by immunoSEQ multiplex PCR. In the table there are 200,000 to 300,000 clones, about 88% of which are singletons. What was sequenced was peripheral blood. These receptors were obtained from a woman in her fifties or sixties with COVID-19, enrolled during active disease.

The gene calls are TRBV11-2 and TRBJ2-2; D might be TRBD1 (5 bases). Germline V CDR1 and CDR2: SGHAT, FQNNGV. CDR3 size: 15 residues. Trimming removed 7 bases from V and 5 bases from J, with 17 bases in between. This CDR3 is CASIDLSGFTGELFF. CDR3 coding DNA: TGTGCCAGCATCGACCTATCAGGGTTTACCGGGGAGCTGTTTTTT.

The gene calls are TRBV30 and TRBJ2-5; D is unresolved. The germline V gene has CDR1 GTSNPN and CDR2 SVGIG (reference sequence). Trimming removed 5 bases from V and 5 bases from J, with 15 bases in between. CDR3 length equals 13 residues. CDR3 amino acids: CAWSVSSVETQYF. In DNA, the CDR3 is TGTGCCTGGTCCGTAAGTAGTGTCGAGACCCAGTACTTC.